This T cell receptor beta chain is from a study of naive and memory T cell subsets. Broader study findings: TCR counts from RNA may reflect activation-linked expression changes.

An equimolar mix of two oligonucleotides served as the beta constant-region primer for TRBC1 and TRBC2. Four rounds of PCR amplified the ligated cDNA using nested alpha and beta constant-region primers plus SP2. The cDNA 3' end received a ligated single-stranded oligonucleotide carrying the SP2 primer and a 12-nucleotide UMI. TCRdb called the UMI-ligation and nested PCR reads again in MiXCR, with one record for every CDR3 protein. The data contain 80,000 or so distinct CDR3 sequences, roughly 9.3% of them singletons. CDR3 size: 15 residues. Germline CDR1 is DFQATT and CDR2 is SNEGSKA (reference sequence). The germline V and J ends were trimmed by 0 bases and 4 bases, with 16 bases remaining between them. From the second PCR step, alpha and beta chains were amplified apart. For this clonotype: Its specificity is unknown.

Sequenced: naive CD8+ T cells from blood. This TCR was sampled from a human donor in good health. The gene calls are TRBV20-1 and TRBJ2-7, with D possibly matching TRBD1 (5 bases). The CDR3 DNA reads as TGCAGTGCTAGAGAGGCAGGGCAGCCAGATTACGAGCAGTACTTC. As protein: CSAREAGQPDYEQYF.